Presented here are 28 T cell receptor beta chains from one specimen sequenced in a study of OX40 agonist ivuxolimab in advanced cancers. Clones were sequenced by immunoSEQ multiplex PCR, and TCRdb holds only the in-frame ones, with some missing. The sample contains 74,000 or so clones, about 93% of which appear only once. Sequencing used CD4+ or CD8+ T cells sorted from blood, obtained in a trial of the OX40 agonist ivuxolimab. The receptors derive from an adult with an advanced solid tumor such as melanoma, head and neck, liver or kidney cancer.

This chain joins TRBV2 and TRBJ1-2, with 7 bases fitting TRBD1. After removal of 0 bases from V and 3 bases from J, the junction contained 4 bases not matched to a gene. CDR3 length: 15 residues. Germline assignment: CDR1 SNHLY and CDR2 FYNNEI. The CDR3 is CASSEAARGDYGYTF. Here the CDR3 DNA reads TGTGCCAGCAGTGAAGCTGCCAGGGGGGACTATGGCTACACCTTC.

The J gene is TRBJ1-1, the V gene TRBV28; D ambiguous. This CDR3 has 13 amino acids. Deletions cut 3 bases from V and 5 bases from J, with 10 bases between. The germline gives CDR1 MDHEN, CDR2 SYDVKM. CDR3 region: CASSLLGKTEAFF. The CDR3 nucleotides read TGTGCCAGCAGTTTGTTGGGGAAAACTGAAGCTTTCTTT.

The rearrangement links TRBV18 to TRBJ2-1, with a weak D call TRBD1 (6 bases). The V and J ends lost 3 bases and 4 bases respectively, with 10 bases between them. The CDR3 length is 14 residues. Per the germline V gene, CDR1 is KGHSH and CDR2 is LQKENI. In DNA form, the CDR3 reads TGTGCCAGCTCACCCGAGGGACAATACAATGAGCAGTTCTTC. It translates to CASSPEGQYNEQFF.

The chain combines TRBV6-5 with TRBJ1-1; 7 nucleotides agree with TRBD1. The CDR3 totals 13 residues. The germline CDR1 and CDR2 sequences are MNHEY and SVGAGI. With 0 bases clipped from V and 13 bases from J, the junction kept 8 bases outside the gene matches. CDR3: CASSYSRDSQSFF. The CDR3 bases are TGTGCCAGCAGTTACTCGAGGGACAGTCAAAGTTTCTTT.

The chain has TRBV4-3 and TRBJ2-7, with D perhaps matching TRBD1 (5 bases). V shed 2 bases and J shed 2 bases, with 10 bases lying between them. The CDR3 extends over 14 amino acids. CDR1 is LGHNA and CDR2 is YSLEER in the germline V gene. The CDR3, as DNA: TGCGCCAGCAGCCAATGGGCAGGGACCTACGAGCAGTACTTC. It yields the protein CASSQWAGTYEQYF.

Only one count was recorded for this clone. The chain uses TRBV7-2 and TRBJ2-7, with D unclear. With 3 bases removed from V and 3 bases from J, the gap between germline ends came to 6 bases. Germline CDR1 is SGHTA and CDR2 is FQGNSA. This CDR3 has 12 residues. CDR3 bases: TGTGCCAGCAGCTTGGGATTCTACGAGCAGTACTTC. This translates into CASSLGFYEQYF.

V and J are TRBV7-2 and TRBJ2-7; D gene unclear. V lost 7 bases to trimming and J lost 0 bases, with 10 bases between them. The germline CDR1 and CDR2 sequences are SGHTA and FQGNSA. The CDR3 covers 13 residues. The CDR3 spells CASTPEGSYEQYF. The CDR3 DNA follows: TGTGCCAGCACCCCCGAAGGCTCCTACGAGCAGTACTTC. Together with reference TRBV7-2 and TRBJ2-7, the CDR3 gives the full variable domain: GAGVSQSPSNKVTEKGKDVELRCDPISGHTALYWYRQSLGQGLEFLIYFQGNSAPDKSGLPSDRFSAERTGGSVSTLTIQRTQQEDSAVYLCASTPEGSYEQYFGPGTRLTVT.

This chain joins TRBV5-1 and TRBJ1-1, with 10 bases identical to TRBD1. The CDR3 has 16 residues. CDR1 and CDR2 (germline): SGHRS, YFSETQ. V gave up 4 bases and J gave up 0 bases; unmatched junction bases: 6. The CDR3: CASSPTGGVLNTEAFF. CDR3 sequence (DNA): TGCGCCAGCAGCCCGACAGGGGGCGTCCTGAACACTGAAGCTTTCTTT.

This chain connects TRBV7-9 to TRBJ2-7; tentative D call: TRBD1 (6 bases). CDR3 size: 15 residues. Germline CDR1 SEHNR, CDR2 FQNEAQ (reference sequence). Trimming took 1 base from V and 2 from J, leaving 12 bases between them. Here the CDR3 reads CASSLGGQGPYEQYF. In DNA form, the CDR3 reads TGTGCCAGCAGCTTAGGGGGGCAGGGCCCCTACGAGCAGTACTTC.

In this sample, this clone turned up a few times. The chain joins TRBV10-1 to TRBJ1-1; D not resolved. CDR1 and CDR2 (germline): WNHNN, SYGVQD (reference sequence). The V and J ends lost 5 bases and 6 bases respectively, with 13 bases between them. The length of the CDR3 is 13 residues. CDR3 sequence reads: CASSPGRVAEAFF. The CDR3 coding sequence is TGCGCCAGCAGTCCAGGACGGGTCGCTGAAGCTTTCTTT.

This clone has a single count. The chain is built from TRBV10-3 and TRBJ1-1; no clear D gene. The CDR3 spans 15 residues. V was clipped by 0 bases and J by 2 bases, with 10 bases between them. Germline CDR1 ENHRY, CDR2 SYGVKD. The CDR3 DNA reads as TGTGCCATCAGTGAGTCGCTACAGCCCAACACTGAAGCTTTCTTT. This translates into CAISESLQPNTEAFF.

The CDR3 here is CASSLPPQQVRLADTQYF. The CDR3 nucleotides are TGTGCCAGCAGTTTACCGCCCCAACAGGTCCGTCTGGCAGATACGCAGTATTTT. The V and J genes are TRBV28 and TRBJ2-3, with a tentative D call TRBD1 (5 bases). Trimming shortened V by 2 bases and J by 4 bases, and 22 bases separated the two germline ends. The CDR3 has 18 amino acids. Germline lookup yields CDR1 MDHEN and CDR2 SYDVKM. Using reference TRBV28 and TRBJ2-3 for the parts outside the CDR3, the full variable domain is DVKVTQSSRYLVKRTGEKVFLECVQDMDHENMFWYRQDPGLGLRLIYFSYDVKMKEKGDIPEGYSVSREKKERFSLILESASTNQTSMYLCASSLPPQQVRLADTQYFGPGTRLTVL.

The rearrangement joins TRBV27 to TRBJ1-1; weak D call: TRBD1 (5 bases). From germline, CDR1 is MNHEY and CDR2 SMNVEV (reference sequence). Trimming removed 3 bases at V and 0 bases at J, with 14 bases between. The CDR3 runs to 16 residues. The CDR3 DNA reads TGTGCCAGCAGTTTTATAACAGGAGACATGAACACTGAAGCTTTCTTT. Its translation: CASSFITGDMNTEAFF.

The V call is TRBV10-1, the J call TRBJ2-3, with 9 positions matching TRBD2. Unmatched junction bases numbered 6, after V lost 2 bases and J lost 0 bases. Germline values: CDR1 WNHNN, CDR2 SYGVQD (reference sequence). The CDR3 totals 17 residues. This CDR3 is CASSEPGLALSTDTQYF. The CDR3 DNA reads TGCGCCAGCAGTGAGCCCGGACTAGCGCTTAGCACAGATACGCAGTATTTT.

This chain uses TRBV19 with TRBJ2-3; 10 nucleotides match TRBD2. Trimming took 1 base from V and 7 from J; bases not matched to a gene: 5. The CDR3 runs to 15 residues. Germline V gene sequence: CDR1 LNHDA, CDR2 SQIVND (reference sequence). DNA of the CDR3: TGTGCCAGTAGTATAGGTAGCGGGGGGTTGAATACGCAGTATTTT. Its translation is CASSIGSGGLNTQYF.

CDR3 nucleotide sequence: TGCAGCGTTGATTCCGAGAGGGGCGGCGCCTACGAGCAGTACTTC. Protein: CSVDSERGGAYEQYF. The gene calls are TRBV29-1 and TRBJ2-7, with D perhaps matching TRBD1 or TRBD2 (5 bases each). V dropped 3 bases and J dropped 2 bases, with 17 bases sitting between them. The CDR3 totals 15 residues. CDR1 and CDR2 (germline): SQVTM, ANQGSEA.

J is TRBJ1-5 and V is TRBV27, with D possibly matching TRBD1 (6 bases). Germline V gives CDR1 MNHEY, CDR2 SMNVEV (reference sequence). This CDR3 comprises 15 residues. The ends were cut back, 6 bases at V and 6 bases at J, with 18 bases in the middle. For the CDR3, the DNA is TGTGCCAGCAGGTTAACAGGGTCTCTACTTCAGCCCCAGCATTTT. This sequence encodes CASRLTGSLLQPQHF.

The chain links TRBV4-3 to TRBJ2-7, with 9 bases fitting TRBD1. Germline V CDR1 and CDR2: LGHNA, YSLEER. The CDR3 totals 14 residues. V trimming: 7 bases; J trimming: 1 base; junction bases outside the gene matches: 5. The CDR3 bases are TGCGCCAGCACCCCGGGACAGGGTTCCTACGAGCAGTACTTC. Residues: CASTPGQGSYEQYF.

Here the CDR3 DNA reads TGTGCCAGTAGTATAGGGGGATGGGCCTACGAGCAGTACTTC. The encoded protein is CASSIGGWAYEQYF. The chain is built from TRBV19 and TRBJ2-7; D call uncertain. The CDR3 length is 14 residues. CDR1 is LNHDA and CDR2 is SQIVND in the germline V gene (reference sequence). Trimming shortened V by 1 base and J by 2 bases, and 9 bases separated the two germline ends.

In this sample, this clone turned up a few times. The chain uses TRBV27 and TRBJ1-2, with D unresolved. The CDR3 covers 14 residues. In germline, CDR1 is MNHEY, CDR2 SMNVEV (reference sequence). V lost 4 bases and J lost 4, with 13 bases in between. CDR3 sequence (DNA): TGTGCCAGCAGTTCGGGGATTCCTAGCTATGGCTACACCTTC. Its protein is CASSSGIPSYGYTF.

The chain combines TRBV7-9 with TRBJ2-7; D not resolved. There are 13 residues in the CDR3. CDR1 and CDR2 from the germline V gene are SEHNR and FQNEAQ (reference sequence). The V end lost 3 bases, the J end lost 1 base, and 7 bases lay between the germline ends. CDR3 sequence (DNA): TGTGCCAGCAGCTTTCCCCGGTCCTACGAGCAGTACTTC. Translating gives CASSFPRSYEQYF.

The chain uses TRBV7-8 and TRBJ2-1; TRBD2 matches 13 bases. V was pared by 0 bases and J by 5 bases, with 10 bases of the junction left unmatched. CDR1 and CDR2 from the germline V gene are SGHVS and FQNEAQ. This CDR3 comprises 19 residues. Here the CDR3 reads CASSLAIPPGLAGHNEQFF. Here the CDR3 DNA reads TGTGCCAGCAGCTTAGCGATCCCCCCGGGACTAGCGGGACACAATGAGCAGTTCTTC.

The rearrangement uses TRBV11-2 and TRBJ2-3; D call uncertain. Germline V gene lookup returns CDR1 SGHAT and CDR2 FQNNGV. CDR3 size: 14 residues. V lost 0 bases to trimming and J lost 4 bases, with 8 bases between them. The DNA for the CDR3 is TGTGCCAGCAGCTTAGACCCTCGCCCAGATACGCAGTATTTT. Amino acids: CASSLDPRPDTQYF.

The V gene is TRBV19, the J gene TRBJ2-5; 14 bases are a match to TRBD2. Trimming removed 7 bases from V and 3 bases from J; junction bases left unmatched: 4. CDR3 length: 15 amino acids. The germline CDR1 and CDR2 sequences are LNHDA and SQIVND (reference sequence). The CDR3 spells CASTPGLAGEETQYF. CDR3 DNA: TGTGCCAGTACCCCGGGACTAGCGGGGGAAGAGACCCAGTACTTC.

CDR3 in amino acids: CASSRELADSYNEQFF. CDR3 bases: TGTGCCAGCAGCCGCGAACTAGCGGACTCCTACAATGAGCAGTTCTTC. This chain connects TRBV7-3 to TRBJ2-1; 8 bases match TRBD2. The CDR3 runs 16 residues. J was trimmed by 0 bases and V by 5 bases; bases with no gene match: 6. Germline assignment: CDR1 SGHTA and CDR2 FQGTGA.

This clone was found once. V gene TRBV5-5 combines with J gene TRBJ2-7, with TRBD2 identical over 7 bases. The V and J ends lost 6 bases and 3 bases, in that order; junction bases with no gene match: 6. Looked up from germline, CDR1 is SGHKS and CDR2 is YYEKEE (reference sequence). The CDR3 is made up of 13 amino acids. CDR3 nucleotides: TGTGCCAGCACGGCGGGGGACCTCTACGAGCAGTACTTC. Protein: CASTAGDLYEQYF.

The chain combines TRBV2 with TRBJ2-7, with 8 bases lining up with TRBD2. V shed 6 bases, J shed 3 bases, and the junction held 13 bases outside the gene matches. Germline V gene data show CDR1 as SNHLY and CDR2 as FYNNEI. CDR3 length: 16 amino acids. CDR3 nucleotides: TGTGCCAGCAGGACCCGCATGGGACTAGGGGACTACGAGCAGTACTTC. It is translated as CASRTRMGLGDYEQYF.

The rearrangement links TRBV4-3 to TRBJ2-3; TRBD2 agrees at 7 bases. V lost 6 bases, J lost 3 bases, and 18 bases stayed unmatched. The germline V gene has CDR1 LGHNA and CDR2 YSLEER. There are 18 residues in the CDR3. The CDR3 region is CASSPSGQPGSLTDTQYF. The CDR3 DNA reads as TGCGCCAGCAGTCCTAGCGGCCAGCCAGGGTCTCTTACAGATACGCAGTATTTT.